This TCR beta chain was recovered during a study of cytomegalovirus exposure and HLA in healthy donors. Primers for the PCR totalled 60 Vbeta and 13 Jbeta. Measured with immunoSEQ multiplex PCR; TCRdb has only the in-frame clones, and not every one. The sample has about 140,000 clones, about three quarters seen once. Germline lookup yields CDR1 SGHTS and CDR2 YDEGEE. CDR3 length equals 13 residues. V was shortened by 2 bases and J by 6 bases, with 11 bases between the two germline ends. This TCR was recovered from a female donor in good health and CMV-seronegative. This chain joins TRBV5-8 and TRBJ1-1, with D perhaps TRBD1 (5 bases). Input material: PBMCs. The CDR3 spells CASSLRGNAEAFF. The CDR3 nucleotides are TGTGCCAGCAGCTTAAGGGGCAACGCTGAAGCTTTCTTT.